This T cell receptor (beta chain) was documented in a study of T cells after posttransplantation cyclophosphamide. The table came from immunoSEQ multiplex PCR; TCRdb's copy has only in-frame clones and leaves some out. The table includes some 10,000 clones, about four fifths detected once. This CDR3 region has 17 residues. The germline CDR1 and CDR2 sequences are MNHNS and SASEGT. V lost 3 bases, J lost 0 bases, and 18 bases lay in between. Treatment was busulfan-fludarabine conditioning, a marrow graft, and cyclophosphamide on days +3 and +4. This TCR was recovered from a female patient in her forties or fifties who received an allogeneic stem cell transplant from a related donor, was CMV-positive, and had no GVHD. Certain T cells may be donor cells from the graft. This chain joins TRBV6-1 and TRBJ2-7; D perhaps matches TRBD2 (5 bases). The material was PBMCs, obtained after allogeneic stem cell transplant with posttransplant cyclophosphamide. CDR3 DNA sequence: TGTGCCAGCAGTGACAACCTCCGGGGTCCCGCCTCCTACGAGCAGTACTTC. Translation: CASSDNLRGPASYEQYF.